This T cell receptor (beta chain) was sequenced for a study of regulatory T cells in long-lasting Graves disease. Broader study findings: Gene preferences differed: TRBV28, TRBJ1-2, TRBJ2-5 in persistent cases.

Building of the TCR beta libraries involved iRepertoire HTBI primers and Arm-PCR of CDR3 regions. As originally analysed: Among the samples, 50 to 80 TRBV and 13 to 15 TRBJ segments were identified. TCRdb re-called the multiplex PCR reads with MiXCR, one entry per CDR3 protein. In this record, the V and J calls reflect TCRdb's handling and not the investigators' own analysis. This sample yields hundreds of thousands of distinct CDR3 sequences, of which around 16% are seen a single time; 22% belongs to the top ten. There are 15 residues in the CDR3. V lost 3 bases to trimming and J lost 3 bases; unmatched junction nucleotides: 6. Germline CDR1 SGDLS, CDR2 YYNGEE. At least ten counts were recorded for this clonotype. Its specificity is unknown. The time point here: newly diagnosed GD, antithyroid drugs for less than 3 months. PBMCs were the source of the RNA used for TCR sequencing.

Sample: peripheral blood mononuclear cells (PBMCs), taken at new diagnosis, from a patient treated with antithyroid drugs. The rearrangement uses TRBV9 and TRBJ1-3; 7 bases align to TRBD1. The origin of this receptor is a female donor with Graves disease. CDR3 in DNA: TGTGCCAGCAGCGCTGGGACAGCAAGTGGAAACACCATATATTTT. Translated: CASSAGTASGNTIYF. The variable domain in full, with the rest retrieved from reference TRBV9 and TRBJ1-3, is DSGVTQTPKHLITATGQRVTLRCSPRSGDLSVYWYQQSLDQGLQFLIQYYNGEERAKGNILERFSAQQFPDLHSELNLSSLELGDSALYFCASSAGTASGNTIYFGEGSWLTVV.